This T cell receptor (beta chain) came from a study of blood T cell repertoires in COVID-19. In the source study's methods: How many nucleated cells were present was estimated from reference gene primer amplification. Profiled with immunoSEQ multiplex PCR; TCRdb holds only in-frame clones, not every one. That table supplies the V and J calls and clone size; D and trimming were determined from the DNA. The sample holds about 330,000 clones; 75% to 90% are singletons and the top ten take around 4.6%. The junction had 6 bases not matched to a gene; V was cut back by 4 bases and J by 7 bases. The CDR3 has 14 amino acids. Germline CDR1 is LNHDA and CDR2 is SQIVND (reference sequence).

Material: PBMCs or T cells enriched from blood (not recorded which). The clonotype originates from a man aged 25 to 40 who had recovered from COVID-19. The V call is TRBV19, the J call TRBJ2-3; 9 nucleotides line up with TRBD2. In DNA form, the CDR3 reads TGTGCCAGTAGTAGCGGGGGGGCGGGAAATACGCAGTATTTT. Protein product: CASSSGGAGNTQYF. Combining the CDR3 with reference TRBV19 and TRBJ2-3 gives the whole variable domain DGGITQSPKYLFRKEGQNVTLSCEQNLNHDAMYWYRQDPGQGLRLIYYSQIVNDFQKGDIAEGYSVSREKKESFPLTVTSAQKNPTAFYLCASSSGGAGNTQYFGPGTRLTVL.